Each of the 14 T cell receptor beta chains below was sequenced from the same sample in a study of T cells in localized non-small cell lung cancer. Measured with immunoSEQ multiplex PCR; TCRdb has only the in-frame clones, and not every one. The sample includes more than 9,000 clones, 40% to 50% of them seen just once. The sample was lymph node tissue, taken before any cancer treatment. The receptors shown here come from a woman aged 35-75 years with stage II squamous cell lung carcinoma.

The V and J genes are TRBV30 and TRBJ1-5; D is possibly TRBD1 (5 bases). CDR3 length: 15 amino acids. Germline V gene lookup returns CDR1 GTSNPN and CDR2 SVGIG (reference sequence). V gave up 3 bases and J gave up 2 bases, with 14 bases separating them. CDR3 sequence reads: CAWSKGAAGNQPQHF. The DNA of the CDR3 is TGTGCCTGGAGCAAAGGGGCAGCTGGCAATCAGCCCCAGCATTTT.

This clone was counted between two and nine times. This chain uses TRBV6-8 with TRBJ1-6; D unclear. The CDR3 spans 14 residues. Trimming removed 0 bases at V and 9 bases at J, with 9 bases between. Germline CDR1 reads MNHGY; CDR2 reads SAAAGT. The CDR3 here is CASSYSGGSSPLHF. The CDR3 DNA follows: TGTGCCAGCAGTTACTCGGGAGGGAGTTCACCCCTCCACTTT.

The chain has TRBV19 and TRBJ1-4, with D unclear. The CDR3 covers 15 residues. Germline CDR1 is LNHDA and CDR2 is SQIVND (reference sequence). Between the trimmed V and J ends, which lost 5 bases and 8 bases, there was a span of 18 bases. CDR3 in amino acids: CASSADLPGIEKLFF. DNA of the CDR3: TGTGCCAGTAGTGCCGACCTCCCCGGGATAGAAAAACTGTTTTTT.

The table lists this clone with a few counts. The CDR3 is CASSKGDTGELFF. Written as DNA, the CDR3 is TGTGCCAGCAGTAAGGGGGACACCGGGGAGCTGTTTTTT. The chain joins TRBV6-8 to TRBJ2-2, with D perhaps TRBD1 (6 bases). This CDR3 spans 13 amino acids. From germline, CDR1 is MNHGY and CDR2 SAAAGT. The V gene lost 5 bases and the J gene lost 3 bases, with 7 bases spanning the gap.

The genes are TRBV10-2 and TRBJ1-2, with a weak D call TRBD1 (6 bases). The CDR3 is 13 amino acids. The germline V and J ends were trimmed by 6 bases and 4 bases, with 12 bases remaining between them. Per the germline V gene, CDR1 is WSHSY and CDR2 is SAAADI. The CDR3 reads CASSRTEGYGYTF. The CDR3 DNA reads TGCGCCAGCAGCAGGACAGAGGGCTATGGCTACACCTTC.

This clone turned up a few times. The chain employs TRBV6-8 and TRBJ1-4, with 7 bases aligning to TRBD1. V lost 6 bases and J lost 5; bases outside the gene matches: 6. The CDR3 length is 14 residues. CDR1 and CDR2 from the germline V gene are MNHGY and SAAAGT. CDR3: CASSLTGKNEKLFF. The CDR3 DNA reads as TGTGCCAGCAGCCTGACAGGGAAAAATGAAAAACTGTTTTTT.

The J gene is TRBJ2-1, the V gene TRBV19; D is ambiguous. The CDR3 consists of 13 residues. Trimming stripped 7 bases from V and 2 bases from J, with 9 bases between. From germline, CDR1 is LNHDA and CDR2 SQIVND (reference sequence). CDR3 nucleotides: TGTGCCAGTACGTCCGGACCCTACAATGAGCAGTTCTTC. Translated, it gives CASTSGPYNEQFF. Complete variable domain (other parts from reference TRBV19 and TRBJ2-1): DGGITQSPKYLFRKEGQNVTLSCEQNLNHDAMYWYRQDPGQGLRLIYYSQIVNDFQKGDIAEGYSVSREKKESFPLTVTSAQKNPTAFYLCASTSGPYNEQFFGPGTRLTVL.

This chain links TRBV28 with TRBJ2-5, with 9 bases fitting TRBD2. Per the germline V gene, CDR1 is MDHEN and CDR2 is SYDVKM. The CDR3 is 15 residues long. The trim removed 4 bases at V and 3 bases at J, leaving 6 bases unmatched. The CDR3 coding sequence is TGTGCCAGCAGTTCACAGCGGGGGGCCAAAGAGACCCAGTACTTC. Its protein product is CASSSQRGAKETQYF.

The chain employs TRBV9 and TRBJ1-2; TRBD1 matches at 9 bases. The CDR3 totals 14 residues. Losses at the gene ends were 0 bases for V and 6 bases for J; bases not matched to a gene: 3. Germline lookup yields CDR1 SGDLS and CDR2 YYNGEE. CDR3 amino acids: CASSVGTGANGYTF. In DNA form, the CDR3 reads TGTGCCAGCAGCGTAGGGACAGGGGCTAATGGCTACACCTTC. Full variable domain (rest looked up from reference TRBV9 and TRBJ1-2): DSGVTQTPKHLITATGQRVTLRCSPRSGDLSVYWYQQSLDQGLQFLIQYYNGEERAKGNILERFSAQQFPDLHSELNLSSLELGDSALYFCASSVGTGANGYTFGSGTRLTVV.

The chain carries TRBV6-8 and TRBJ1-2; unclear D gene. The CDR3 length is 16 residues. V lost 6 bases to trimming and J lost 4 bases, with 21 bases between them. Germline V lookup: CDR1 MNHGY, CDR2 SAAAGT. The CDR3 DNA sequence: TGTGCCAGCAGCTCGCTACCCCAGACCGGAGTCTATGGCTACACCTTC. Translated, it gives CASSSLPQTGVYGYTF.

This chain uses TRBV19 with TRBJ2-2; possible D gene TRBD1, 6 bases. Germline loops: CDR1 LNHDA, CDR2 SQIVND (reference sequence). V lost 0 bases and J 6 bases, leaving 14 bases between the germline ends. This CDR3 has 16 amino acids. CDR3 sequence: CASSIEGGRVAGELFF. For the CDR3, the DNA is TGTGCCAGTAGTATAGAAGGGGGAAGAGTTGCCGGGGAGCTGTTTTTT.

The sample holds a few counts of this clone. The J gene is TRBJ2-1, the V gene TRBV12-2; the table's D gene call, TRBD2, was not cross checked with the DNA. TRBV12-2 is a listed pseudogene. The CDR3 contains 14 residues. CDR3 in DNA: TGTGCCATCCCCCAGCGGACGGGCCGCAATGAGCAGTTCTTC. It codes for CAIPQRTGRNEQFF.

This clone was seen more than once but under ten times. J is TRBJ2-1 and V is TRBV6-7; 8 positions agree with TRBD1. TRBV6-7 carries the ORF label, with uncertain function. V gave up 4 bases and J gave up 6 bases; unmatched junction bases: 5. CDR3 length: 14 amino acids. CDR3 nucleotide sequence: TGTGCCAGCAGTTTGGACAGGGTGAGCAATGAGCAGTTCTTC. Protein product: CASSLDRVSNEQFF.

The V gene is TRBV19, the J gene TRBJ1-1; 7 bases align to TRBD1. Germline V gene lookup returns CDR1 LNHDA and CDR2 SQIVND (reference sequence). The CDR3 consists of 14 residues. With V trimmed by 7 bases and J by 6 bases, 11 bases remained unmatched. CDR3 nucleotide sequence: TGTGCCAGTACCCCGGACAGGACGCCCGCTGAAGCTTTCTTT. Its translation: CASTPDRTPAEAFF.